This T cell receptor (beta chain) originates from a study of regulatory T cells in long-lasting Graves disease (dated by TCRdb to about 2021). Study-wide context: Persistent Graves' disease was defined as antithyroid drug treatment for over 5 years with persistently positive TSH receptor autoantibodies. Patients with persistent Graves' disease were compared with patients with newly diagnosed Graves' disease using TCR sequencing and RNA sequencing of peripheral blood. The study was registered as a clinical trial and conducted in China. A total of some 33 samples were covered by TCR sequencing, comprising around 13 persistent and 20 or so newly diagnosed Graves' disease patients. In the clinical cohort, patients with persistent Graves' disease had used antithyroid drugs for an average of about 9.3 years. Results the study describes overall, beyond this receptor: The study examined only peripheral blood because the primary lesion, thyroid tissue, could not be accessed. Preferential use of TRBV28, TRBJ1-2 and TRBJ2-5 was observed in persistent disease, whereas TRBV20-1 and TRBJ2-1 were favored in newly diagnosed disease. Sequencing and analysis were restricted to the TCR beta chain. The small sample size was acknowledged by the authors as a limitation that may reduce accuracy. Compared with newly diagnosed patients, patients with persistent Graves' disease had lower TCR Shannon entropy and fewer highly expanded clones, which suggests clonal expansion. Persistent patients shared more public clonotypes among themselves (under 3,000) than newly diagnosed patients did (over 950).

Library generation was performed with multiplex PCR. Sequencer: Illumina HiSeq 4000. To build TCR beta libraries, CDR3 regions were amplified by Arm-PCR using iRepertoire HTBI primers. Before sequencing, the PCR products underwent gel purification. On the authors' methods: Gene usage analysis of CDR3 amino acid clonotypes used the 55 to 80 TRBV and approximately 13 TRBJ segments found across samples. COPE and FqMerger were used to merge filtered high-quality paired reads into contigs. BLAST was used to align contigs to IMGT TRBV, TRBD and TRBJ reference genes, and CDR3 was defined according to IMGT. Any clonotype with a frequency above 0.1% was classified as a highly expanded clone. Repertoire diversity was measured by Shannon entropy, and V-J evenness by the Gini coefficient. Clonotypes shared by more than one individual were considered public. TCRdb redid the processing of the public reads, applying fastp at Q25 and MiXCR, and retained in-frame beta chains. Each entry is one CDR3 protein sequence, shown with its most common DNA and genes. The V and J calls here are based on TCRdb, not the publication. This sample lists around 430,000 distinct CDR3 sequences; 22% were detected once. The top ten clones comprise roughly 13% of the sample.

Based on the germline V gene, the CDR1 and CDR2 sequences are KGHSH and LQKENI. Including the terminal cysteine and phenylalanine, the CDR3 comprises 15 residues. Only CDR3 DNA is held: 45 bases, read in frame from base 1. V is reduced by 3 bases and J by 6 bases, leaving a spacing of 17 bases between them. In the case of this clonotype: It lacks a known antigen. There are no base qualities to consult, and no much larger clone falls within one base.

The intended sense of this specimen's time point label: persistent/refractory GD, antithyroid drugs over 5 years with positive TRAb. For both TCR sequencing and RNA sequencing, RNA was extracted from PBMCs in TRIzol. Graves' disease was diagnosed according to American Thyroid Association guidelines. The patients came from an endocrinology department in Xi'an, China. From each patient, about 9.7 milliliters of peripheral blood was collected into an EDTA anticoagulant tube. PBMCs were isolated by Ficoll Paque Plus density gradient separation without further T cell sorting. RNA quality was checked with an Agilent 2100 Bioanalyzer and agarose gel, and concentration with a NanoDrop 2000.

The sequence joins TRBV18 to TRBJ1-1; a weak D assignment points to TRBD1 (5 bases agree). Specimen: peripheral blood mononuclear cells (PBMCs), collected when the disease was refractory, from a patient treated with antithyroid drugs. This clonotype was sampled from a female donor with Graves disease. The CDR3: CASSPDLSGDPEAFF. The DNA reads as follows: TGTGCCAGCTCACCGGACCTCTCCGGGGACCCTGAAGCTTTCTTT.